This T cell receptor (beta chain) was documented in a study of CXCR3-negative and CXCR3-positive naive CD8 T cells. General study results and limits: Diversity ran similarly high across both naive subsets but far lower in memory CD8+ cells. PBMCs showed partially decreased CXCR3 expression after cryopreservation, and most assays used fresh PBMCs. Hydrophobicity was higher for TRB CDR3s found in CXCR3-positive naive cells than in CXCR3-negative naive cells.

On this clonotype: Its antigen is not known.

Each TRB cDNA library was prepared by 5' RACE (with UMI labels). One entry per CDR3 protein, without DNA, is what TCRdb gives after re-calling the 5' RACE reads. The table counts over 100,000 distinct CDR3 sequences; around 0.35% lies in the top ten. This TCR was sampled from a human donor in good health. Some clones in this sample may be carry-over from other donors' samples. Input material: naive CXCR3+ CD8+ T cells from blood. The subset denotes: CD45RO-CCR7+CD27+CD95- naive CD8+ T cells expressing CXCR3 (TNR3+).

This CDR3 reads CASSGLVFTDTQYF. The chain recombines TRBV12-3 or TRBV12-4 with TRBJ2-3; without DNA, the TCRdb call of TRBD2 cannot be checked. There are 14 residues in the CDR3.